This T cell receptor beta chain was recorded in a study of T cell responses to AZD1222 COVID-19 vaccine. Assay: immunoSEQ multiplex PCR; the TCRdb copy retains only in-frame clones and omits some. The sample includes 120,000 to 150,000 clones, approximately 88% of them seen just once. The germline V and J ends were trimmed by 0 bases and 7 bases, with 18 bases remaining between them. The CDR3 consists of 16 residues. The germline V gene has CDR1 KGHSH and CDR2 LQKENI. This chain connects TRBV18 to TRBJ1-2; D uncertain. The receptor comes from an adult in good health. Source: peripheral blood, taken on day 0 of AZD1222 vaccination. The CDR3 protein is CASSPPLQSPVFGYTF. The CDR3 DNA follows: TGTGCCAGCTCACCACCTTTACAGTCCCCAGTATTTGGCTACACCTTC.